This T cell receptor (beta chain) was captured by sequencing in a study of cytomegalovirus exposure and HLA in healthy donors. Whole-study results and caveats: Indistinguishable V segments, including TRBV6-2 and TRBV6-3, were excluded. Rare sequences made up most TCRs, while some public TCRs were found in many donors.

This CDR3 spans 13 amino acids. Trimming took 4 bases from V and 5 from J, leaving 10 bases between them. CDR1 and CDR2 from the germline V gene are MNHEY and SMNVEV (reference sequence). About this clone itself: Its antigen is not identified.

The PCR had 60 Vbeta and 13 Jbeta primers. Produced via immunoSEQ multiplex PCR; TCRdb's table is partial and in-frame only. The sample carries over 150,000 clones, about four fifths recorded once. This clonotype was sampled from a male donor in good health and CMV-seronegative. The chain joins TRBV27 to TRBJ2-3, with D possibly being TRBD1 (6 bases). The sequenced material came from PBMCs. The CDR3 is CASSYRVVDTQYF. Written as DNA, the CDR3 is TGTGCCAGCAGTTACAGGGTTGTAGATACGCAGTATTTT.